This passage covers 9 T cell receptor beta chains from one sample sequenced in a study of cytomegalovirus exposure and HLA in healthy donors. Repertoires were generated with immunoSEQ multiplex PCR, while TCRdb's copy carries only in-frame clones and drops some. The sample lists 150,000 to 170,000 clones; 80% to 90% were seen once. Sequenced: PBMCs. These TCRs come from a man younger than 35 in good health and CMV-seropositive.

The chain has TRBV10-3 and TRBJ2-4; 7 bases align to TRBD2. Losses at the gene ends were 11 bases for V and 2 bases for J; bases not matched to a gene: 21. Germline CDR1 is ENHRY and CDR2 is SYGVKD. The CDR3 sequence is 18 residues long. CDR3 coding DNA: TGTGCCCCCGGGGCGGGAGCTTCCCCACGGGGGTCCAAAAACATTCAGTACTTC. It translates to CAPGAGASPRGSKNIQYF.

CDR3 sequence reads: CASSQGWARGPNQPQHF. CDR3 DNA: TGCGCCAGCAGCCAAGGTTGGGCCAGGGGACCCAATCAGCCCCAGCATTTT. V and J are TRBV4-1 and TRBJ1-5, with D possibly matching TRBD1 (6 bases). The ends were cut back, 1 base at V and 3 bases at J, with 16 bases in the middle. Germline values: CDR1 MGHRA, CDR2 YSYEKL. The CDR3 spans 17 residues.

The chain recombines TRBV19 with TRBJ1-2; a possible D gene is TRBD1 (5 bases). The CDR3 has 14 amino acids. V was clipped by 5 bases and J by 3 bases, with 13 bases between them. In germline, CDR1 is LNHDA, CDR2 SQIVND (reference sequence). The CDR3: CASSGAGLYYGYTF. Written as DNA, the CDR3 is TGTGCCAGTAGTGGGGCAGGTCTATACTATGGCTACACCTTC.

The chain carries TRBV5-1 and TRBJ1-1; tentatively, D is TRBD1 (5 bases). Germline lookup yields CDR1 SGHRS and CDR2 YFSETQ. The CDR3 contains 15 residues. V gave up 2 bases and J gave up 0 bases, with 11 bases separating them. The CDR3, as DNA: TGCGCCAGCAGCTTACCAAGGGGCATGAACACTGAAGCTTTCTTT. It codes for CASSLPRGMNTEAFF.

The chain carries TRBV7-9 and TRBJ2-7, with D maybe TRBD2 (5 bases). Germline CDR1 reads SEHNR; CDR2 reads FQNEAQ (reference sequence). This CDR3 region has 14 residues. Trimming left V 6 bases short and J 5 bases short, with 17 bases between. In DNA, the CDR3 is TGTGCCAGCAGTTTTGGCCCCGGGGTCGACGAGCAGTACTTC. Residues: CASSFGPGVDEQYF. The complete variable domain, with remaining parts taken from reference TRBV7-9 and TRBJ2-7, reads DTGVSQNPRHKITKRGQNVTFRCDPISEHNRLYWYRQTLGQGPEFLTYFQNEAQLEKSRLLSDRFSAERPKGSFSTLEIQRTEQGDSAMYLCASSFGPGVDEQYFGPGTRLTVT.

The chain has TRBV19 and TRBJ1-5; no definite D call. CDR1 is LNHDA, CDR2 SQIVND, per germline (reference sequence). The CDR3 has 14 residues. V shed 8 bases and J shed 6 bases, with 17 bases lying between them. CDR3 bases: TGTGCCAGTCAAACGTTTGCAAGCGCTCAGCCCCAGCATTTT. This codes for CASQTFASAQPQHF.

The chain combines TRBV19 with TRBJ1-2; D remains ambiguous. Trimming left V 3 bases short and J 3 bases short, with 8 bases between. In germline, CDR1 is LNHDA, CDR2 SQIVND (reference sequence). CDR3 length equals 13 residues. The CDR3 is CASSIVTHYGYTF. The CDR3 bases are TGTGCCAGTAGTATTGTGACTCACTATGGCTACACCTTC.

The rearrangement joins TRBV5-4 to TRBJ2-3; TRBD2 aligns across 11 bases. Germline values: CDR1 SGHNT, CDR2 YYREEE (reference sequence). This CDR3 contains 19 residues. The V and J ends lost 4 bases and 0 bases, in that order; junction bases with no gene match: 13. CDR3 amino acids: CASSGSELAGVSSTDTQYF. The CDR3, as DNA: TGTGCCAGCAGCGGGAGCGAACTAGCGGGAGTGTCTAGCACAGATACGCAGTATTTT.

The J gene is TRBJ2-5, the V gene TRBV5-1; 11 nucleotides align to TRBD2. Trimming took 4 bases from V and 4 from J; bases not matched to a gene: 9. The CDR3 runs 16 residues. CDR1 and CDR2 from the germline V gene are SGHRS and YFSETQ. CDR3 sequence: CASSRTSGRGRETQYF. The CDR3 nucleotides read TGCGCCAGCAGCCGTACTAGCGGGAGAGGTCGAGAGACCCAGTACTTC.